The 3 T cell receptor beta chains listed next were all sequenced from one sample in a study of blood T cell repertoires in COVID-19. The data were produced by immunoSEQ multiplex PCR, yet TCRdb's version contains in-frame clones alone and is incomplete. In the table there are more than 300,000 clones, about 88% of which are singletons. The source material was PBMCs or T cells enriched from blood (not recorded which). The source is a woman under 30 who had recovered from COVID-19.

The chain links TRBV2 to TRBJ2-1; TRBD2 is a possible D gene (5 bases). The germline gives CDR1 SNHLY, CDR2 FYNNEI. The CDR3 spans 15 residues. V shed 5 bases and J shed 8 bases, with 19 bases lying between them. CDR3 residues: CASSSGLLFLDEQFF. Written as DNA, the CDR3 is TGTGCCAGCAGTAGTGGACTGCTCTTTTTAGATGAGCAGTTCTTC.

Regarding this clone: The junction does not match germline at one end; this may be a read error. The J gene is TRBJ1-1, the V gene TRBV5-1; 8 positions agree with TRBD1. Germline V CDR1 and CDR2: SGHRS, YFSETQ. The CDR3 is made up of 13 amino acids. The CDR3 sequence: CATSQGALTEAFF. The CDR3 DNA reads as TGCGCCACCAGCCAGGGGGCCCTCACTGAAGCTTTCTTT. The full variable domain, with the rest looked up from reference TRBV5-1 and TRBJ1-1, is KAGVTQTPRYLIKTRGQQVTLSCSPISGHRSVSWYQQTPGQGLQFLFEYFSETQRNKGNFPGRFSGRQFSNSRSEMNVSTLELGDSALYLCATSQGALTEAFFGQGTRLTVV.

The CDR3 DNA reads as TGTGCCAGCAGCTTAAGCCCGGGAGGGCGTGATGGCTACACCTTC. Its translation is CASSLSPGGRDGYTF. V is TRBV7-9 and J is TRBJ1-2; no clear D gene. The CDR3 runs 15 residues. In germline, CDR1 is SEHNR, CDR2 FQNEAQ (reference sequence). V gave up 2 bases and J gave up 6 bases, with 16 bases separating them.